These T cell receptor beta chains were read from a single sample in a study of cytomegalovirus exposure and HLA in healthy donors. Only in-frame clones appear in the TCRdb table, and some are missing; sequencing was by immunoSEQ multiplex PCR. The table has over 100,000 clones, 76% seen once. Sequencing was done on a sample of PBMCs. The receptors stem from a female donor in good health and CMV-seropositive. Both conserved end residues are part of each CDR3. Expanded clones are given a class, and other clones once, few, many or no size at all.

TRBV19	NA	TRBJ2-3	CASSIPASGGTDTQYF
TRBV19	NA	TRBJ1-5	CASSIDRDRRNQPQHF
TRBV19	NA	TRBJ2-4	CASRGFKAKNIQYF
TRBV28	NA	TRBJ2-3	CASKTSGGTDTQYF
TRBV7-2	NA	TRBJ2-1	CASSLQPGGDEQFF
TRBV27	NA	TRBJ2-3	CASSTPLAGSSTDTQYF
TRBV6-5	NA	TRBJ1-2	CASSYRRRYGYTF
TRBV6-5	NA	TRBJ2-7	CASSYGTSGTYEQYF
TRBV30	once	TRBJ1-2	CAWTRVLGYGYTF
TRBV2	once	TRBJ2-1	CASRLGTSGSNPFF
TRBV2	NA	TRBJ1-3	CASSPTDYSGNTIYF
TRBV27	NA	TRBJ2-7	CASSPGGYEQYF
TRBV2	NA	TRBJ2-7	CATRRFSSEQYF
TRBV7-3	NA	TRBJ2-5	CASSLGGEETQYF
TRBV5-1	NA	TRBJ1-1	CASSLFLQGENTEAFF
TRBV7-6	NA	TRBJ2-7	CASSPGTGSYEQYF